The 5 T cell receptor beta chains below come from one sample, sequenced in a study of blood T cell repertoires in COVID-19. Some clones are missing from TCRdb's copy, which holds only in-frame ones; the method was immunoSEQ multiplex PCR. The data hold over 150,000 clones, with 84% observed a single time. Sequencing used peripheral blood. These receptors were obtained from a man between 65 and 85 years old with active or convalescent COVID-19.

J is TRBJ1-5 and V is TRBV6-5, with D possibly TRBD1 on 5 matching bases. CDR1 and CDR2 (germline): MNHEY, SVGAGI. V dropped 6 bases and J dropped 6 bases, with 18 bases sitting between them. The CDR3 runs 15 residues. The CDR3 bases are TGTGCCAGCAGGCCCCTAGGGGCGCGGATTCAGCCCCAGCATTTT. It translates to CASRPLGARIQPQHF.

The rearrangement links TRBV5-1 to TRBJ1-1, with a possible D match to TRBD1 (5 bases). V dropped 5 bases and J dropped 3 bases, with 14 bases sitting between them. This CDR3 region has 14 residues. Germline CDR1 reads SGHRS; CDR2 reads YFSETQ. The CDR3 sequence: CASRGQDSYTEAFF. The DNA for the CDR3 is TGCGCCAGCAGGGGTCAAGACAGTTACACTGAAGCTTTCTTT.

This chain connects TRBV19 to TRBJ1-1, with D perhaps matching TRBD1 (6 bases). Germline V lookup: CDR1 LNHDA, CDR2 SQIVND (reference sequence). Trimming cost V 6 bases and J 8 bases, with 10 bases left between them. This CDR3 spans 11 amino acids. This CDR3 reads CASRETGEAFF. CDR3 DNA: TGTGCCAGTAGGGAAACAGGGGAAGCTTTCTTT. The entire variable domain, with the rest obtained from reference TRBV19 and TRBJ1-1, is as follows: DGGITQSPKYLFRKEGQNVTLSCEQNLNHDAMYWYRQDPGQGLRLIYYSQIVNDFQKGDIAEGYSVSREKKESFPLTVTSAQKNPTAFYLCASRETGEAFFGQGTRLTVV.

This chain connects TRBV28 to TRBJ1-1; possibly TRBD1 for D (5 bases). V dropped 1 base and J dropped 8 bases, with 11 bases sitting between them. The CDR3 is made up of 13 amino acids. Germline-derived CDR1 and CDR2 are MDHEN and SYDVKM. The CDR3, as DNA: TGTGCCAGCAGTTTATCCTCAGGGCTAGAAGCTTTCTTT. This encodes CASSLSSGLEAFF.

This clone came up once. The chain couples TRBV5-4 to TRBJ2-5, with TRBD2 matching 7 bases. V shed 3 bases, J shed 3 bases, and the junction held 5 bases outside the gene matches. The CDR3 extends over 14 amino acids. Germline assignment: CDR1 SGHNT and CDR2 YYREEE (reference sequence). DNA for the CDR3: TGTGCCAGCAGCTCACGGGACTACGAAGAGACCCAGTACTTC. It specifies CASSSRDYEETQYF.